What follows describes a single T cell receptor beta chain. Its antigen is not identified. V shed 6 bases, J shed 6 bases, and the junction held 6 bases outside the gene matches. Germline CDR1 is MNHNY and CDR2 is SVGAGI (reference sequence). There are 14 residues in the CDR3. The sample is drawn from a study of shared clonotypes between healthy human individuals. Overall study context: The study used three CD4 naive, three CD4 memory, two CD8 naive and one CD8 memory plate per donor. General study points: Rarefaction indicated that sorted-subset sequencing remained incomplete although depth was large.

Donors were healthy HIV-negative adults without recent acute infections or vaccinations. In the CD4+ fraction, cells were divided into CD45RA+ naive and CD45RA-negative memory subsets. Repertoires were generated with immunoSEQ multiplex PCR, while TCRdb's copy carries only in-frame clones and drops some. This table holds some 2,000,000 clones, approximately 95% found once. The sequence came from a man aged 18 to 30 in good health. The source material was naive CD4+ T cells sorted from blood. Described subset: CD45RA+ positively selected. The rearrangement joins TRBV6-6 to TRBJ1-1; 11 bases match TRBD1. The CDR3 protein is CASSKGQGAPEAFF. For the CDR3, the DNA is TGTGCCAGCAGCAAAGGACAGGGGGCGCCTGAAGCTTTCTTT.